The clone carrying this T cell receptor (beta chain) was counted only a few times. What it binds is unknown. An end of the junction does not agree with germline; a read error may underlie this. TCR beta CDR3 region amplification was performed from RNA transcripts. First-round RT-PCR of the TCR CDR3 relied on the HTBI primer set. TCRdb used MiXCR to reprocess the multiplex PCR reads, holding one entry per CDR3 protein. Altogether approximately 220,000 distinct CDR3 sequences are present, around 20% being singletons, with the ten largest covering around two fifths. The entry originates in a study of T cells in Graves' hyperthyroidism and ophthalmopathy. Points from the study as a whole: Most thyroid clonotypes with frequency above 0.001 were detected in blood. A model of 13 V-J features distinguished ophthalmopathy from stable hyperthyroidism.

The CDR3 has 15 residues. Per germline, CDR1 SGHRS and CDR2 YFSETQ. Sequences were obtained from blood. The sequence was obtained from a man aged 35 to 55 with Graves' hyperthyroidism. The chain carries TRBV5-1 and TRBJ1-1, with 7 bases matching TRBD1. CDR3 sequence (DNA): TGTGCCACCACTAGGGGGCCTATTCCGAACACTGAAGCTTTCTTT. This translates into CATTRGPIPNTEAFF.